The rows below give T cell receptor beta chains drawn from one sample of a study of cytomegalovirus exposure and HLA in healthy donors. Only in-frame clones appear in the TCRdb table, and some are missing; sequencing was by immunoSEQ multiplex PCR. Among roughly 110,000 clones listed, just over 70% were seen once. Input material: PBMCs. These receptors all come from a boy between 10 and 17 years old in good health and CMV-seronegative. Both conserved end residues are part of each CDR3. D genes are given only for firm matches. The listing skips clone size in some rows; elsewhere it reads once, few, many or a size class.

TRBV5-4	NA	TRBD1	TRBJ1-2	CASRLTGTAYGYTF	TGTGCCAGCAGGTTAACCGGGACAGCGTATGGCTACACCTTC
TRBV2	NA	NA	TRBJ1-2	CASRDNNYGYTF	TGTGCCAGCAGGGACAATAACTATGGCTACACCTTC
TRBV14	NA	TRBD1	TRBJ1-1	CASSQDLNRGTEAFF	TGTGCCAGCAGCCAAGATTTGAACAGGGGAACTGAAGCTTTCTTT
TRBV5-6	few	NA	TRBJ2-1	CASFGGHSPYNEQFF	TGTGCCAGCTTTGGGGGACATTCCCCCTACAATGAGCAGTTCTTC
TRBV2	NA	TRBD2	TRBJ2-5	CASSPGTSGRVKTQYF	TGTGCCAGCAGCCCCGGGACTAGCGGGAGGGTTAAGACCCAGTACTTC
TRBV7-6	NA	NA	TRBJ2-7	CASSPSHRVGEQYF	TGTGCCAGCAGCCCCTCTCACAGGGTAGGGGAGCAGTACTTC
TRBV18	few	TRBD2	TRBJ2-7	CASSPRAGDYEQYF	TGTGCCAGCTCACCAAGAGCGGGAGACTACGAGCAGTACTTC
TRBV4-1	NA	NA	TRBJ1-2	CASSLESSIGMASYGYTF	TGCGCCAGCAGCCTCGAATCGTCCATAGGCATGGCTAGCTATGGCTACACCTTC
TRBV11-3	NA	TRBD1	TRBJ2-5	CASSPGGTGGETQYF	TGTGCCAGCAGCCCAGGCGGGACAGGGGGTGAGACCCAGTACTTC
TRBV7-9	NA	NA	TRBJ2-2	CASTALGGGELFF	TGTGCCAGCACCGCCCTGGGGGGCGGGGAGCTGTTTTTT
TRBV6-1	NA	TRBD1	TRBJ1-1	CASRKDRELGEAFF	TGTGCCAGCAGAAAGGACAGGGAGTTAGGTGAAGCTTTCTTT
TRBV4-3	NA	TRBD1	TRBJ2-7	CASSQSTGTGGYEQYF	TGCGCCAGCAGCCAGTCGACCGGGACAGGGGGCTACGAGCAGTACTTC
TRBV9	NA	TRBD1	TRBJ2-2	CASSLQGRELFF	TGTGCCAGCAGCTTACAGGGGCGGGAGCTGTTTTTT
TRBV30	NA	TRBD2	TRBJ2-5	CAWSVGLAGSGTQYF	TGTGCCTGGAGTGTTGGACTAGCGGGGTCGGGGACCCAGTACTTC
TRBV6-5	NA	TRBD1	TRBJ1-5	CASSPGQAKYQPQHF	TGTGCCAGCAGTCCGGGACAGGCCAAATATCAGCCCCAGCATTTT
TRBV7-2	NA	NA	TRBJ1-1	CASSLDWHSEAFF	TGTGCCAGCAGCTTAGATTGGCACAGTGAAGCTTTCTTT
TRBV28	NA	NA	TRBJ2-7	CASSFPGYEQYF	TGTGCCAGCAGTTTCCCGGGCTACGAGCAGTACTTC
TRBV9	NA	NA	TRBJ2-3	CASSVVTGDTQYF	TGTGCCAGCAGCGTAGTCACGGGAGATACGCAGTATTTT
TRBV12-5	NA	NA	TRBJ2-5	CASGFRESETQYF	TGTGCTAGTGGTTTCCGGGAGTCGGAGACCCAGTACTTC
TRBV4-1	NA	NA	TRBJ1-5	CASSQDHGLLSQPQHF	TGCGCCAGCAGCCAAGATCACGGTTTGCTTAGTCAGCCCCAGCATTTT
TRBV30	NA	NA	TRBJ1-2	CAWSGGVRVTYGYTF	TGTGCCTGGAGTGGGGGGGTGCGGGTAACGTATGGCTACACCTTC
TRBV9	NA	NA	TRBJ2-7	CASSLGLAYEQYF	TGTGCCAGCAGCCTTGGACTGGCCTACGAGCAGTACTTC
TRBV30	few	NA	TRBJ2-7	CAWSWGGQDYEQYF	TGTGCCTGGAGTTGGGGGGGACAGGACTACGAGCAGTACTTC
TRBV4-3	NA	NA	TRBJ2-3	CASSQGSTGTDTQYF	TGCGCCAGCAGCCAGGGGTCTACAGGAACCGATACGCAGTATTTT
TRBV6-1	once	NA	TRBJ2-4	CASSLELAKNIQYF	TGTGCCAGCAGCCTAGAACTAGCCAAAAACATTCAGTACTTC
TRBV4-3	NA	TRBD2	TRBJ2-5	CASSQDIGTSALKTQYF	TGCGCCAGCAGCCAAGATATCGGGACTAGCGCCTTAAAGACCCAGTACTTC
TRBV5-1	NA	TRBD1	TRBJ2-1	CASSLRTGSYNEQFF	TGCGCCAGCAGCTTGCGGACAGGGTCCTACAATGAGCAGTTCTTC
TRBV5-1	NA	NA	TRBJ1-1	CASSSVVGANTEAFF	TGCGCCAGCAGCTCCGTCGTGGGGGCGAACACTGAAGCTTTCTTT
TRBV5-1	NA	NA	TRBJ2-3	CASSLEAGLTDTQYF	TGCGCCAGCAGCCTAGAAGCGGGTCTCACAGATACGCAGTATTTT
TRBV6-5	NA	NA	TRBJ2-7	CASSRGSEQYF	TGTGCCAGCAGCCGCGGCTCGGAGCAGTACTTC
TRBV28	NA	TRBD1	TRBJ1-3	CASRGGGAGNTIYF	TGTGCCAGCAGAGGGGGCGGGGCTGGAAACACCATATATTTT
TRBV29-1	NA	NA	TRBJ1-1	CSVAKNRVSGGSEAFF	TGCAGCGTGGCCAAGAACAGGGTATCAGGTGGGTCTGAAGCTTTCTTT
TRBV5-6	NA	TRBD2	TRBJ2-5	CASSPGLAGGPGETQYF	TGTGCCAGCAGCCCGGGACTAGCGGGGGGGCCGGGGGAGACCCAGTACTTC
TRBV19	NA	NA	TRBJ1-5	CASSMRGTIQPQHF	TGTGCCAGTAGTATGCGGGGGACGATTCAGCCCCAGCATTTT
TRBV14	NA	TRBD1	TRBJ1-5	CASSQTPRDREKYGNQPQHF	TGTGCCAGCAGCCAAACCCCACGGGACAGGGAAAAATATGGCAATCAGCCCCAGCATTTT
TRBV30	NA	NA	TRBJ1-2	CAWSARRGGYTF	TGTGCCTGGAGTGCACGGAGAGGCGGCTACACCTTC
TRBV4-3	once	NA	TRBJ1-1	CASSQDMAYEAFF	TGCGCCAGCAGCCAAGATATGGCATATGAAGCTTTCTTT
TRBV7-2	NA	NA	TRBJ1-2	CASSSRDYGYTF	TGTGCCAGCAGCTCCCGGGACTATGGCTACACCTTC
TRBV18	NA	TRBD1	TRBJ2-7	CASSTGTGTAEQYF	TGTGCCAGCTCGACCGGGACAGGGACCGCCGAGCAGTACTTC
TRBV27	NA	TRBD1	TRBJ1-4	CASRTGTGGEKLFF	TGTGCCAGCAGAACCGGGACAGGGGGTGAAAAACTGTTTTTT
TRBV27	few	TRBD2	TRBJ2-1	CASSFSGRGSYNEQFF	TGTGCCAGCAGTTTCAGCGGGAGGGGTTCCTACAATGAGCAGTTCTTC
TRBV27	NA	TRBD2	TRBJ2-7	CASRSGVSSYEQYF	TGTGCCAGCAGGAGCGGGGTGAGCTCCTACGAGCAGTACTTC